The 28 T cell receptor beta chains reported below all come from one sample, sequenced in a study of cytomegalovirus exposure and HLA in healthy donors. Clones were sequenced by immunoSEQ multiplex PCR, and TCRdb holds only the in-frame ones, with some missing. The table shows about 360,000 clones, with around 86% occurring only once. Sample: PBMCs. The receptor source for this set is a woman between 18 and 29 years old in good health and CMV-seronegative.

The chain links TRBV25-1 to TRBJ1-3; a weak D match, TRBD1 (6 bases). The length of the CDR3 is 16 residues. The germline CDR1 and CDR2 sequences are MGHDK and SYGVNS. V lost 1 base and J 4 bases, leaving 14 bases between the germline ends. As DNA, the CDR3 is TGTGCCAGCAGTGAATCCGGCAGGGGAGTGGGAAACACCATATATTTT. Amino acids: CASSESGRGVGNTIYF.

This rearrangement joins TRBV5-1 to TRBJ2-7; possible D gene TRBD2, 5 bases. V dropped 10 bases and J dropped 4 bases, with 15 bases sitting between them. The CDR3 has 12 amino acids. Germline V gene data show CDR1 as SGHRS and CDR2 as YFSETQ. CDR3 sequence reads: CAPPGVEYEQYF. CDR3 nucleotide sequence: TGCGCCCCCCCCGGGGTCGAGTACGAGCAGTACTTC.

V usage is TRBV4-1 and J usage is TRBJ2-1; 14 bases match TRBD2. Germline V gene data show CDR1 as MGHRA and CDR2 as YSYEKL. Trimming removed 0 bases from V and 6 bases from J; junction bases left unmatched: 7. The CDR3 spans 18 residues. The CDR3 sequence: CASSQDSGTSGGRNEQFF. DNA of the CDR3: TGCGCCAGCAGCCAAGATAGCGGGACTAGCGGGGGCCGCAATGAGCAGTTCTTC.

The rearrangement uses TRBV29-1 and TRBJ1-2; D not resolved. Germline CDR1 reads SQVTM; CDR2 reads ANQGSEA. This CDR3 has 14 amino acids. With 7 bases removed from V and 4 bases from J, the gap between germline ends came to 19 bases. The CDR3, as DNA: TGCAGCGCCCAAGACCCCCGCGGGTTCTATGGCTACACCTTC. Its protein is CSAQDPRGFYGYTF.

In DNA form, the CDR3 reads TGTGCCAGCAGTTACTCGGGGACAGCTAATGGCTACACCTTC. Protein sequence: CASSYSGTANGYTF. V gene TRBV6-6 combines with J gene TRBJ1-2; 7 bases fit TRBD1. CDR1 is MNHNY and CDR2 is SVGAGI in the germline V gene (reference sequence). V was clipped by 0 bases and J by 6 bases; unmatched bases: 4. The CDR3 loop spans 14 amino acids.

This chain uses TRBV2 with TRBJ2-5; D gene unclear. The CDR3 consists of 12 residues. The ends were cut back, 3 bases at V and 5 bases at J, with 7 bases in the middle. The germline gives CDR1 SNHLY, CDR2 FYNNEI. The CDR3 protein is CASSDTIETQYF. The CDR3 DNA is TGTGCCAGCAGTGATACAATCGAGACCCAGTACTTC.

J is TRBJ2-1 and V is TRBV15; 11 bases match TRBD1. Germline V gene data show CDR1 as LNHNV and CDR2 as YYDKDF (reference sequence). Trimming cost V 7 bases and J 6 bases; bases outside gene matches: 8. The CDR3 runs to 15 residues. Written as DNA, the CDR3 is TGTGCCACCACCCGGCCGGGACAGGGGGTCAATGAGCAGTTCTTC. Translated: CATTRPGQGVNEQFF.

The chain employs TRBV7-6 and TRBJ1-1; 10 nucleotides align to TRBD1. Germline values: CDR1 SGHVS, CDR2 FNYEAQ. With 4 bases clipped from V and 2 bases from J, the junction kept 4 bases outside the gene matches. This CDR3 has 15 residues. Here the CDR3 DNA reads TGTGCCAGCAGCTCCGGGACAGGGGAAAACACTGAAGCTTTCTTT. Protein: CASSSGTGENTEAFF.

The V call is TRBV18, the J call TRBJ1-3, with D unclear. The germline V gene has CDR1 KGHSH and CDR2 LQKENI. The V gene lost 1 base and the J gene lost 0 bases, with 10 bases spanning the gap. The CDR3 length is 16 residues. CDR3 loop: CASSPRREGSGNTIYF. CDR3 sequence (DNA): TGTGCCAGCTCACCACGGAGAGAGGGCTCTGGAAACACCATATATTTT.

The J gene is TRBJ2-2, the V gene TRBV18, with a tentative D call TRBD1 (6 bases). With 5 bases removed from V and 1 base from J, the gap between germline ends came to 11 bases. CDR3 length: 15 amino acids. Germline assignment: CDR1 KGHSH and CDR2 LQKENI. The CDR3 sequence: CASSTLQGNTGELFF. CDR3 nucleotide sequence: TGTGCCAGCTCAACATTACAGGGGAACACCGGGGAGCTGTTTTTT.

The chain employs TRBV5-1 and TRBJ1-1, with D hard to call. The CDR3 spans 12 residues. Trimming left V 5 bases short and J 1 base short, with 6 bases between. Germline CDR1 SGHRS, CDR2 YFSETQ. The CDR3 here is CASRPGNTEAFF. CDR3 coding DNA: TGCGCCAGCAGGCCGGGGAACACTGAAGCTTTCTTT.

V and J are TRBV7-2 and TRBJ2-3, with D uncertain. The CDR3 is made up of 17 amino acids. Germline CDR1 SGHTA, CDR2 FQGNSA. The V gene lost 0 bases and the J gene lost 1 base, with 14 bases spanning the gap. DNA for the CDR3: TGTGCCAGCAGCTTAGCGCGGTACTCGGCACGCACAGATACGCAGTATTTT. Its translation: CASSLARYSARTDTQYF.

The V call is TRBV6-6, the J call TRBJ1-2; 11 nucleotides line up with TRBD1. Trimming cost V 6 bases and J 7 bases; bases outside gene matches: 4. In germline, CDR1 is MNHNY, CDR2 SVGAGI (reference sequence). There are 13 residues in the CDR3. CDR3 protein: CASRGQGASGYTF. CDR3 sequence (DNA): TGTGCCAGCAGAGGACAGGGGGCATCTGGCTACACCTTC.

V gene TRBV7-3 combines with J gene TRBJ2-3; 9 bases map to TRBD2. V lost 5 bases, J lost 0 bases, and 3 bases stayed unmatched. CDR3 length: 15 amino acids. CDR1 is SGHTA, CDR2 FQGTGA, per germline. This CDR3 reads CASSKTSGSTDTQYF. CDR3 bases: TGTGCCAGCAGCAAGACTAGCGGAAGCACAGATACGCAGTATTTT.

The V and J genes are TRBV30 and TRBJ2-1; the match to TRBD2 covers 11 bases. With V trimmed by 4 bases and J by 3 bases, 5 bases remained unmatched. Per the germline V gene, CDR1 is GTSNPN and CDR2 is SVGIG (reference sequence). This CDR3 contains 15 residues. In DNA form, the CDR3 reads TGTGCCTGGACCCGAGGGACTAGCGGCTACAATGAGCAGTTCTTC. Protein sequence: CAWTRGTSGYNEQFF.

The V gene is TRBV6-1, the J gene TRBJ1-1, with D hard to call. CDR1 and CDR2 (germline): MNHNS, SASEGT. V was clipped by 6 bases and J by 0 bases, with 14 bases between them. The CDR3 covers 15 residues. CDR3 DNA: TGTGCCAGCAGCCCGTTGGAGGGCGTGAACACTGAAGCTTTCTTT. Protein product: CASSPLEGVNTEAFF.

V and J are TRBV5-1 and TRBJ2-1, with 8 bases aligning to TRBD2. Germline V gene data show CDR1 as SGHRS and CDR2 as YFSETQ. The ends lost 0 bases at V and 5 bases at J; junction bases unmatched: 4. The CDR3 runs to 15 residues. Here the CDR3 DNA reads TGCGCCAGCAGCTTGGTGGCCGGGGGGGACAATGAGCAGTTCTTC. Amino acids: CASSLVAGGDNEQFF. The entire variable domain, with the rest obtained from reference TRBV5-1 and TRBJ2-1, is as follows: KAGVTQTPRYLIKTRGQQVTLSCSPISGHRSVSWYQQTPGQGLQFLFEYFSETQRNKGNFPGRFSGRQFSNSRSEMNVSTLELGDSALYLCASSLVAGGDNEQFFGPGTRLTVL.

V is TRBV27 and J is TRBJ2-3, with 7 bases lining up with TRBD2. Germline assignment: CDR1 MNHEY and CDR2 SMNVEV (reference sequence). The CDR3 is made up of 14 amino acids. V lost 5 bases, J lost 2 bases, and 4 bases stayed unmatched. The CDR3 is CASSPGLPTDTQYF. CDR3 DNA: TGTGCCAGCAGTCCGGGACTACCCACAGATACGCAGTATTTT.

V and J are TRBV4-2 and TRBJ2-1, with 11 nucleotides matching TRBD2. This CDR3 has 17 residues. Germline V CDR1 and CDR2: LGHNA, YNFKEQ. Trimming cost V 2 bases and J 9 bases; bases outside gene matches: 12. The CDR3 DNA reads as TGTGCCAGCAGCCAACAAGTAGAACTAGCGGGAGTCGTTGAGCAGTTCTTC. Translating it yields CASSQQVELAGVVEQFF.

This clone has a single count. The rearrangement uses TRBV19 and TRBJ1-5; D is possibly TRBD1 (6 bases). The CDR3 totals 14 residues. Trimming took 4 bases from V and 5 from J, leaving 12 bases between them. Germline-derived CDR1 and CDR2 are LNHDA and SQIVND (reference sequence). The CDR3 spells CASSNHREDQPQHF. In nucleotides, the CDR3 is TGTGCCAGTAGTAACCACAGGGAAGATCAGCCCCAGCATTTT.

J is TRBJ1-2 and V is TRBV7-3; TRBD1 is a possible D gene (6 bases). Germline lookup yields CDR1 SGHTA and CDR2 FQGTGA. This CDR3 has 15 residues. Trimming cost V 2 bases and J 4 bases, with 14 bases left between them. The CDR3 spells CASSLERGAGYGYTF. DNA of the CDR3: TGTGCCAGCAGCTTAGAGCGGGGGGCCGGCTATGGCTACACCTTC.

The chain links TRBV7-9 to TRBJ2-7; TRBD2 is a possible D gene (5 bases). Germline assignment: CDR1 SEHNR and CDR2 FQNEAQ (reference sequence). V shed 5 bases and J shed 0 bases, with 14 bases lying between them. The CDR3 runs to 15 residues. As DNA, the CDR3 is TGTGCCAGCAGCCGGGGAAGGTCTTACTCCTACGAGCAGTACTTC. Translated: CASSRGRSYSYEQYF. The full variable domain, its missing parts supplied by reference TRBV7-9 and TRBJ2-7, is DTGVSQNPRHKITKRGQNVTFRCDPISEHNRLYWYRQTLGQGPEFLTYFQNEAQLEKSRLLSDRFSAERPKGSFSTLEIQRTEQGDSAMYLCASSRGRSYSYEQYFGPGTRLTVT.

CDR3 bases: TGTGCCAGCAGCACCGGGTCTAGCGGTTTCTACAATGAGCAGTTCTTC. It codes for CASSTGSSGFYNEQFF. The J gene is TRBJ2-1, the V gene TRBV9, with 7 nucleotides matching TRBD2. The CDR3 loop spans 16 amino acids. Germline assignment: CDR1 SGDLS and CDR2 YYNGEE. After removal of 4 bases from V and 3 bases from J, the junction contained 10 bases not matched to a gene.

The chain has TRBV5-4 and TRBJ1-2; 8 bases are shared with TRBD1. This CDR3 is built from 14 residues. V lost 4 bases, J lost 4 bases, and 6 bases stayed unmatched. Germline CDR1 reads SGHNT; CDR2 reads YYREEE (reference sequence). CDR3 sequence (DNA): TGTGCCAGCAGCCTCGGACAGGGTGTCTATGGCTACACCTTC. As protein: CASSLGQGVYGYTF.

In its sample, this clone was seen a few times. This rearrangement joins TRBV29-1 to TRBJ1-2, with TRBD1 matching over 9 bases. The CDR3 runs 11 residues. V dropped 8 bases and J dropped 8; count of bases not matched to a gene: 6. Germline CDR1 reads SQVTM; CDR2 reads ANQGSEA. The CDR3, as DNA: TGCAGCATATGGACAGGGGAGGGCTACACCTTC. Translated: CSIWTGEGYTF.

This clone has only a few counts. This chain connects TRBV5-1 to TRBJ1-2; D call uncertain. The V end lost 1 base, the J end lost 4 bases, and 17 bases lay between the germline ends. This CDR3 contains 16 residues. Germline V CDR1 and CDR2: SGHRS, YFSETQ. The CDR3 DNA sequence: TGCGCCAGCAGCTTGTATCAGGCGGGGTTGAGCTATGGCTACACCTTC. This translates into CASSLYQAGLSYGYTF.

The chain links TRBV27 to TRBJ1-6; 9 bases are a match to TRBD1. There are 15 residues in the CDR3. V lost 5 bases, J lost 7 bases, and 6 bases stayed unmatched. The germline V gene has CDR1 MNHEY and CDR2 SMNVEV (reference sequence). The CDR3 DNA is TGTGCCAGCAGTAGGGACAGGGACCGGAATTCACCCCTCCACTTT. Protein: CASSRDRDRNSPLHF.

This chain uses TRBV6-4 with TRBJ1-2; D is unclear. CDR1 is MRHNA, CDR2 SNTAGT, per germline. The V end lost 4 bases, the J end lost 4 bases, and 16 bases lay between the germline ends. This CDR3 comprises 15 residues. The CDR3 spells CASSARISDPYGYTF. In nucleotides, the CDR3 is TGTGCCAGCAGTGCCAGGATTTCTGATCCCTATGGCTACACCTTC.